Reported below is one T cell receptor (beta chain). The data were taken from a study of blood T cell repertoires in COVID-19. Study-level background: The study drew acute and convalescent COVID-19 samples from the United States, Italy and Spain. Sources were T cells, B-cell-depleted T cells, or PBMCs; the material itself was cDNA or gDNA.

Here immunoSEQ multiplex PCR was the method, and the copy in TCRdb shows in-frame clones only, minus some. The sample includes 150,000 to 200,000 clones, 82% seen only once; the top ten take over 5%. The TCR sequence derives from a woman aged 25 to 39 with acute or convalescent COVID-19. Sequencing was carried out using peripheral blood.

CDR3 loop: CAWSVRGGPNTEAFF. Written as DNA, the CDR3 is TGTGCCTGGAGTGTACGCGGGGGGCCGAACACTGAAGCTTTCTTT. The gene calls are TRBV30 and TRBJ1-1; a weak D match, TRBD1 (6 bases). Germline values: CDR1 GTSNPN, CDR2 SVGIG (reference sequence). This CDR3 has 15 amino acids. V lost 0 bases and J 1 base, leaving 12 bases between the germline ends.